The sequence of this T cell receptor beta chain was determined in a study of metastatic and nonmetastatic thyroid tumors. Overall study: Thyroid patients, malignant and benign, had repertoires compared across blood and tumor or nodule tissue.

TCRdb re-clonotyped the PCR reads through MiXCR. Altogether 30,000 or so clones are present, approximately 25% being singletons, with the ten largest covering less than 9.5%. No treatment had been given to any patient before thyroid surgery. Unmatched junction bases numbered 10, after V lost 9 bases and J lost 9 bases. The length of the CDR3 is 14 residues. Germline CDR1 and CDR2: SNHLY and FYNNEI. The sample comprised blood. The J gene is TRBJ2-1, the V gene TRBV2; 11 bases agree with TRBD2. The receptor was derived from a female donor with papillary thyroid cancer or a benign thyroid nodule (not recorded which). Some clones in this sample may be carry-over from other donors' samples. CDR3 DNA sequence: TGTGCCAGGAGAAAGGTCACTAGCGGGAGTGAGCAGTTCTTC. It is translated as CARRKVTSGSEQFF.